These 7 T cell receptor beta chains share one sample of origin, sequenced in a study of blood T cells in healthy people across ages. Alongside a J-beta primer mix, a sample-barcoded 5' primer served in a second PCR lasting roughly 7 to 12 cycles. TCRdb re-derived calls from the 5' RACE reads in MiXCR, one entry per CDR3 protein. The data contain 1.5 million to 2 million distinct CDR3 sequences, 28% of them singletons. Sequencing used blood. The origin of the receptors is a woman aged 25 to 39 in good health.

The chain joins TRBV9 to TRBJ2-2, with 9 bases matching TRBD2. With V trimmed by 0 bases and J by 4 bases, 7 bases remained unmatched. This CDR3 has 17 amino acids. The germline V gene has CDR1 SGDLS and CDR2 YYNGEE. CDR3 DNA: TGTGCCAGCAGCGTAGTTCGAGCGGGGGGAAGCACCGGGGAGCTGTTTTTT. This sequence encodes CASSVVRAGGSTGELFF.

This clonotype was detected only a few times. This rearrangement joins TRBV20-1 to TRBJ2-3; possibly TRBD1 or TRBD2 for D (6 bases each). The CDR3 consists of 16 residues. V was trimmed by 1 base and J by 6 bases, leaving 20 bases between them. Germline V lookup: CDR1 DFQATT, CDR2 SNEGSKA (reference sequence). This CDR3 reads CSARVGGSTPFDTQYF. The CDR3 DNA reads as TGCAGTGCTAGAGTGGGGGGCTCGACCCCATTTGATACGCAGTATTTT.

The chain links TRBV9 to TRBJ2-1, with a tentative D call TRBD1 (6 bases). The CDR3 length is 14 residues. Germline CDR1 and CDR2: SGDLS and YYNGEE. V shed 2 bases and J shed 3 bases, with 9 bases lying between them. This CDR3 is CASSVQGFYNEQFF. In nucleotides, the CDR3 is TGTGCCAGCAGCGTCCAGGGGTTCTACAATGAGCAGTTCTTC.

The J gene is TRBJ2-3, the V gene TRBV6-5, with D possibly being TRBD1 or TRBD2 (5 bases each). Between the trimmed V and J ends, which lost 6 bases and 0 bases, there was a span of 19 bases. The germline V gene has CDR1 MNHEY and CDR2 SVGAGI. The CDR3 totals 17 residues. The CDR3 region is CASRSLGVTASTDTQYF. In DNA form, the CDR3 reads TGTGCCAGCAGATCCCTGGGGGTGACGGCTAGCACAGATACGCAGTATTTT.

This rearrangement joins TRBV18 to TRBJ1-1, with D tentatively TRBD1 (6 bases). The germline gives CDR1 KGHSH, CDR2 LQKENI. The CDR3 is made up of 13 amino acids. V was clipped by 2 bases and J by 4 bases, with 8 bases between them. CDR3 protein: CASSPRDTTEAFF. DNA for the CDR3: TGTGCCAGCTCACCAAGGGACACCACTGAAGCTTTCTTT.

This clonotype has only a few counts. The chain joins TRBV30 to TRBJ2-1; D gene uncertain. The CDR3 has 15 residues. CDR1 and CDR2 (germline): GTSNPN, SVGIG (reference sequence). The V gene lost 2 bases and the J gene lost 2 bases, with 13 bases spanning the gap. The CDR3 DNA reads as TGTGCCTGGAGTCTCGGTGTTGGCCCCTACAATGAGCAGTTCTTC. The encoded protein is CAWSLGVGPYNEQFF.

This clonotype was counted a few times. The genes are TRBV5-5 and TRBJ2-7, with D unresolved. Germline CDR1 reads SGHKS; CDR2 reads YYEKEE (reference sequence). The V end was cut by 1 base, the J end by 6 bases, with 17 bases between. The CDR3 runs to 15 residues. The CDR3 reads CASSLNPGPSGEQYF. The CDR3 DNA sequence: TGTGCCAGCAGCTTGAATCCCGGGCCAAGTGGCGAGCAGTACTTC.